This T cell receptor (beta chain) was recovered during a study of response to subunit inactivated influenza vaccine. Study-wide findings and caveats: With each seasonal influenza vaccination, the authors suggested, few new T cells are recruited.

Concerning this clonotype itself: Its antigen is still unknown.

TCRdb called the RT-PCR reads again in MiXCR, with one record for every CDR3 protein. The sample consists of hundreds of thousands of distinct CDR3 sequences, about 7.6% of them appearing once. The CDR3 is made up of 17 amino acids. V lost 6 bases to trimming and J lost 2 bases, with 22 bases between them. CDR1 and CDR2 from the germline V gene are MDHEN and SYDVKM. This TCR was recovered from a man aged 50-75 years who received an inactivated influenza vaccine. Here the sequenced sample was PBMCs from blood, taken 23 to 25 months after vaccination. The V gene is TRBV28, the J gene TRBJ2-5; D possibly uses TRBD1 or TRBD2 (5 bases each). The CDR3 spells CASSHRTRSGYQETQYF. The DNA of the CDR3 is TGTGCCAGCAGCCACCGGACACGGTCGGGATATCAAGAGACCCAGTACTTC.